One T cell receptor beta chain is described in this entry. Antigen specificity is unknown. This record belongs to a study of T-cell reconstitution after alpha-beta-depleted transplantation in children. Notes on the study in general: One year post-transplant, T-cell counts and diversity were largely derived from T cells produced anew. From surviving recipient T cells and thymic progenitors came the high day-60 TCRbeta diversity observed in some patients. Approximately two months post-transplant, alpha-beta T cells reportedly originated from several hundred expanded graft clones.

Trimming removed 2 bases from V and 6 bases from J, with 20 bases in between. This CDR3 region has 16 residues. Germline lookup yields CDR1 DFQATT and CDR2 SNEGSKA (reference sequence). For TCRbeta, the library was prepared with unique molecular identifiers. Each CDR3 protein gets one entry after TCRdb re-called the PCR reads with MiXCR. Of about a million distinct CDR3 sequences listed, roughly 29% were seen once; the top ten hold 28%. The sequence came from a boy under two years old who had a stem cell transplant for SCID, so the T cells may come from the graft donor. The sequencing here drew on PBMCs, mostly from graft donor cells, taken 360 days after TCRalphabeta/CD19-depleted stem cell transplant. V is TRBV20-1 and J is TRBJ2-1; D may correspond to TRBD1 or TRBD2 (6 bases each). The CDR3 DNA reads as TGCAGTGCTAGAAGGGGGGCCTTACTAATAAGCAATGAGCAGTTCTTC. It codes for CSARRGALLISNEQFF.